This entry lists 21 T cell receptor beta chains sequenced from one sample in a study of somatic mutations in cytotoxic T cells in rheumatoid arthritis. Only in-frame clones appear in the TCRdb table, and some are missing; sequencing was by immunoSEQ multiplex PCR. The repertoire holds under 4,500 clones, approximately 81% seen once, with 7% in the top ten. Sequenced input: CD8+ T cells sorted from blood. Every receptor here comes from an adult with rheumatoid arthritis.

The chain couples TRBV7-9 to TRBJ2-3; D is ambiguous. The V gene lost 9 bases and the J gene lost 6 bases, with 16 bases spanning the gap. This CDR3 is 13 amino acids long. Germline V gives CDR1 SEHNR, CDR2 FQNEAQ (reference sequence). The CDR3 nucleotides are TGTGCCAGTGCCCCCAAAATTTCGGATACGCAGTATTTT. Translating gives CASAPKISDTQYF.

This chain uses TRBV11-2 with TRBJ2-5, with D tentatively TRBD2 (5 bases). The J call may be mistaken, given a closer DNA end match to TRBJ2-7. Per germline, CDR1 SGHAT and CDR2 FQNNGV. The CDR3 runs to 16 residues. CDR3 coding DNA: TGTGCCAGCAGCTTAGCATTGGGAGCAGCCTACTACGAGCAGTACTTC. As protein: CASSLALGAAYYEQYF.

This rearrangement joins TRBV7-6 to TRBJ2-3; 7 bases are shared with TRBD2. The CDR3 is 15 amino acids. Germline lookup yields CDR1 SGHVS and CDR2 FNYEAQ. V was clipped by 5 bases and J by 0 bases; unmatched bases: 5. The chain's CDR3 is CASSLRDYSTDTQYF. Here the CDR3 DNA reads TGTGCCAGCAGCCTCCGGGACTATAGCACAGATACGCAGTATTTT.

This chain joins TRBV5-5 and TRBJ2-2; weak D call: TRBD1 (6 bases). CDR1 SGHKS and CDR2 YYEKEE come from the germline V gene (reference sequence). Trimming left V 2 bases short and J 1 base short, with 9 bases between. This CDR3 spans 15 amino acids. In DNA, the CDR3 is TGTGCCAGCAGCTTCGGGACACTGAACACCGGGGAGCTGTTTTTT. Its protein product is CASSFGTLNTGELFF.

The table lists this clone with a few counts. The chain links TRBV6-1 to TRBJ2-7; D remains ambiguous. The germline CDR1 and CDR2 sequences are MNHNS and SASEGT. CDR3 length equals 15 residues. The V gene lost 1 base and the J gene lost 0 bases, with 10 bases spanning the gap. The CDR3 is CASSEGGWSSYEQYF. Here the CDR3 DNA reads TGTGCCAGCAGTGAAGGTGGGTGGTCCTCCTACGAGCAGTACTTC.

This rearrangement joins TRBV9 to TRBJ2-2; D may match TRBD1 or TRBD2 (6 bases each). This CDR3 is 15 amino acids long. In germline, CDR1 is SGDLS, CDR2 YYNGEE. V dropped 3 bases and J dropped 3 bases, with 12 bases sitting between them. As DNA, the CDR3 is TGTGCCAGCAGCGCCCTCGGGGGCGACACCGGGGAGCTGTTTTTT. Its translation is CASSALGGDTGELFF. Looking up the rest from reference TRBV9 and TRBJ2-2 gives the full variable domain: DSGVTQTPKHLITATGQRVTLRCSPRSGDLSVYWYQQSLDQGLQFLIQYYNGEERAKGNILERFSAQQFPDLHSELNLSSLELGDSALYFCASSALGGDTGELFFGEGSRLTVL.

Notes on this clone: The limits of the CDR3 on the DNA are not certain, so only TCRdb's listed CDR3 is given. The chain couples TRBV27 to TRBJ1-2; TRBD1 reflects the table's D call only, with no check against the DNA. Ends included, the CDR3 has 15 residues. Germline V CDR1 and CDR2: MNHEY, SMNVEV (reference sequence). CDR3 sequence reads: CASSTSTGASDGYTF.

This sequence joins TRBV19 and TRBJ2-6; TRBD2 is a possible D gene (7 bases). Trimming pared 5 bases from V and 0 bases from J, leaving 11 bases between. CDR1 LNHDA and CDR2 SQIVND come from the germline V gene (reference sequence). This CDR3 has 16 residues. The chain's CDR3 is CASSLGGASGANVLTF. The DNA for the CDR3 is TGTGCCAGTAGTTTAGGGGGGGCCTCTGGGGCCAACGTCCTGACTTTC. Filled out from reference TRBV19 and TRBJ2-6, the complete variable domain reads DGGITQSPKYLFRKEGQNVTLSCEQNLNHDAMYWYRQDPGQGLRLIYYSQIVNDFQKGDIAEGYSVSREKKESFPLTVTSAQKNPTAFYLCASSLGGASGANVLTFGAGSRLTVL.

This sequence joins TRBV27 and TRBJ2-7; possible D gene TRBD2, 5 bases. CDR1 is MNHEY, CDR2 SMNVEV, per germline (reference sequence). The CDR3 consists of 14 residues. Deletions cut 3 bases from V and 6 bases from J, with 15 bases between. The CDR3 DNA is TGTGCCAGCAGTTTGAGCCTACGGGGTTCCGAGCAGTACTTC. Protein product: CASSLSLRGSEQYF.

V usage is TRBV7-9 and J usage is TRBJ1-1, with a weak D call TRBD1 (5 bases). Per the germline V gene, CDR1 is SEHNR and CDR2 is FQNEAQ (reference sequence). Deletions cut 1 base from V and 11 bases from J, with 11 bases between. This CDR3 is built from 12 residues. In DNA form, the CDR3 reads TGTGCCAGCAGCTTAGGGCCGGGGGGGGCTTTCTTT. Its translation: CASSLGPGGAFF.

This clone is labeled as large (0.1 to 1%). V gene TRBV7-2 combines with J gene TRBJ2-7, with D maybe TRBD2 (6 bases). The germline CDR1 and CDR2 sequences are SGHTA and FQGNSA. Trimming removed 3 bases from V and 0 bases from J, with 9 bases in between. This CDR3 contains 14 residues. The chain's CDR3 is CASSFAGGSYEQYF. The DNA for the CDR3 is TGTGCCAGCAGCTTCGCCGGGGGCTCCTACGAGCAGTACTTC.

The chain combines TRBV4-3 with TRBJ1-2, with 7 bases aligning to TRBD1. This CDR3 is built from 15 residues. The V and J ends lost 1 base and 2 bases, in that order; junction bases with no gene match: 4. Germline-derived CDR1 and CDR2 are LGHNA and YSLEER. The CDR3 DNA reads TGCGCCAGCAGCCAAGGAACAGGGGAGAACTATGGCTACACCTTC. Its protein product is CASSQGTGENYGYTF.

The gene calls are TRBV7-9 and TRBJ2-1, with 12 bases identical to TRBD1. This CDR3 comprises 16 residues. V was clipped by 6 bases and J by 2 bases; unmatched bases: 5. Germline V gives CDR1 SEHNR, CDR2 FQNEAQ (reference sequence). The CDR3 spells CASRSGTGGPYNEQFF. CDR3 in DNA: TGTGCCAGCAGGTCCGGGACAGGGGGCCCCTACAATGAGCAGTTCTTC.

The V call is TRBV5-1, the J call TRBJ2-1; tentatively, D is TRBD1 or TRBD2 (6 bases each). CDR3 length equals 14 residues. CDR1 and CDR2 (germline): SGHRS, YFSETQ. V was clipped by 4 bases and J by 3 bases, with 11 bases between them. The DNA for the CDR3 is TGCGCCAGCAGCGGGGGGCCAGACTACAATGAGCAGTTCTTC. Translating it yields CASSGGPDYNEQFF.

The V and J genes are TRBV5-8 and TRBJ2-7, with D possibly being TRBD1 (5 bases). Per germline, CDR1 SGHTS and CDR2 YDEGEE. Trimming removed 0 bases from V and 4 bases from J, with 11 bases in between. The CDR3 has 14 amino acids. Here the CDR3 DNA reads TGTGCCAGCAGCTTGGGGGGCCTCGATTACGAGCAGTACTTC. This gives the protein CASSLGGLDYEQYF.

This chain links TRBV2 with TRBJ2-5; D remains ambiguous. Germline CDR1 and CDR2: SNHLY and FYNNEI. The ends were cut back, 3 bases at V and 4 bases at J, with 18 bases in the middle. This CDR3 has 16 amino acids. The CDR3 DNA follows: TGTGCCAGCAGTGAGCCTCTCCATCCTCTCGGAGAGACCCAGTACTTC. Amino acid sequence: CASSEPLHPLGETQYF.

In DNA, the CDR3 is TGTGCCAGCAGTTACTCGAACGAGCAGGACTACGAGCAGTACTTC. Protein product: CASSYSNEQDYEQYF. The chain employs TRBV6-5 and TRBJ2-7, with no clear D. This CDR3 has 15 amino acids. The V gene lost 0 bases and the J gene lost 3 bases, with 12 bases spanning the gap. Per germline, CDR1 MNHEY and CDR2 SVGAGI.

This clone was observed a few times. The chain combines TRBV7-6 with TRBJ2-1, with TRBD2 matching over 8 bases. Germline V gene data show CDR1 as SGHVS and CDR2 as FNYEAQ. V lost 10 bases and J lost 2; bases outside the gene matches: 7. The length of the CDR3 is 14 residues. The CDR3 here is CATSGGITYNEQFF. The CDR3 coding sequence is TGTGCCACGAGCGGGGGAATCACCTACAATGAGCAGTTCTTC.

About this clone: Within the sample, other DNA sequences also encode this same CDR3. The CDR3 DNA sequence: TGTGCCAGCAGTTACTCGATAGAGGGAGACTATGGCTACACCTTC. It is translated as CASSYSIEGDYGYTF. The chain is built from TRBV6-5 and TRBJ1-2; D ambiguous. From germline, CDR1 is MNHEY and CDR2 SVGAGI. The CDR3 runs to 15 residues. The V gene lost 0 bases and the J gene lost 3 bases, with 11 bases spanning the gap.

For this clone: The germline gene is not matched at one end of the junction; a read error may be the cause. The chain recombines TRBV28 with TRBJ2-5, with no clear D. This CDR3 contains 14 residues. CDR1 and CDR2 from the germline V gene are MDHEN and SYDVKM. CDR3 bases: TGTGCCAGCAGATCCTGGCTCTACCAGGAGACCCAGTACTTC. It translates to CASRSWLYQETQYF.

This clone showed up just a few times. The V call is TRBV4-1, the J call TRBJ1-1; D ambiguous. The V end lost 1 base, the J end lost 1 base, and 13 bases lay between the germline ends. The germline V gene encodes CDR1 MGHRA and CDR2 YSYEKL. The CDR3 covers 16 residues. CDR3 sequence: CASSQVRHSRNTEAFF. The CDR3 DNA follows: TGCGCCAGCAGCCAAGTTCGTCACAGCAGGAACACTGAAGCTTTCTTT.